This T cell receptor beta chain is drawn from a study of T cells after yellow fever vaccination. Study-level points and caveats: Re-detected after boosting: most primary clones, 96% of CD4 and 88% of CD8. Researchers noted that a small share of clonotypes showed up in both CD4 and CD8 compartments.

V gave up 1 base and J gave up 11 bases, with 6 bases separating them. The length of the CDR3 is 12 residues. TCRdb independently ran MiXCR on the 5' RACE reads; one entry per CDR3 protein. Among about 340,000 distinct CDR3 sequences, approximately 4.2% were seen once, and the ten largest hold approximately 24%. The table lists this clonotype with a few counts. Its antigen remains unidentified. Sequencing was performed on PBMCs, taken 5 days after the yellow fever booster vaccination. This receptor was taken from a man between 18 and 29 years old who received the YFV17D yellow fever vaccine. This chain connects TRBV12-3 or TRBV12-4 to TRBJ1-6, with D unresolved. CDR3 amino acids: CASSLVGTPLHF. CDR3 nucleotides: TGTGCCAGCAGTTTAGTGGGTACACCCCTCCACTTT.